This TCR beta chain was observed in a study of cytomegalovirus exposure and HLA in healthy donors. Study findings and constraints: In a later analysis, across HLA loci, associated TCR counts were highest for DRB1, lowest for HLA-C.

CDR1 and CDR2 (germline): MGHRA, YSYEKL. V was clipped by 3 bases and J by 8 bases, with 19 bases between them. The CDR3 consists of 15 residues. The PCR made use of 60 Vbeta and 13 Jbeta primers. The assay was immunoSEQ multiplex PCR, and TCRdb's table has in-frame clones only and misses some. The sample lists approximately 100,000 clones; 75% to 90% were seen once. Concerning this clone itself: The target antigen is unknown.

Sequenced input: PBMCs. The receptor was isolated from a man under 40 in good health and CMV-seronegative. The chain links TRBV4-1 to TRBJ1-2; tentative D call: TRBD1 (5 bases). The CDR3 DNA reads TGCGCCAGCAGCCAGGCGAACAGGATTGCGACAGGCTACACCTTC. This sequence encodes CASSQANRIATGYTF.